One T cell receptor beta chain is described in this entry. The data are from a study of blood T cell repertoires in COVID-19. This CDR3 contains 21 residues. V trimming: 7 bases; J trimming: 4 bases; junction bases outside the gene matches: 19. In germline, CDR1 is WSHSY, CDR2 SAAADI. Study processing details: How many nucleated cells were present was estimated from reference gene primer amplification. Sequencing used immunoSEQ multiplex PCR; TCRdb keeps in-frame clones, though not all of them. Clone size and the V and J calls come from that table; the DNA yielded D and trimming. The sample yields over 200,000 clones, more than 75% seen once.

This TCR came from a man in his late teens or twenties who had recovered from COVID-19. The sequencing input was PBMCs or T cells enriched from blood (not recorded which). The rearrangement links TRBV10-2 to TRBJ2-1, with TRBD2 identical over 16 bases. CDR3 bases: TGCGCCAGCAACGAACCGGGACTAGCGGGAGGGGGCGAAAGTTCATACAATGAGCAGTTCTTC. Amino acid sequence: CASNEPGLAGGGESSYNEQFF.